This T cell receptor (beta chain) was recorded in a study of breast tumors, draining lymph nodes, adjacent tissues. The lymph nodes were axillary draining lymph nodes from breast cancer patients. TCRdb ran MiXCR on the multiplex PCR reads and lists one entry per CDR3 protein. Among fewer than 150,000 distinct CDR3 sequences listed, around 20% were seen once. Of note for this clonotype: Likely a read error: the CDR3 ends without its conserved phenylalanine or tryptophan.

Germline assignment: CDR1 MNHEY and CDR2 SMNVEV (reference sequence). The CDR3 extends over 13 amino acids. V trimming: 7 bases; J trimming: 8 bases; junction bases outside the gene matches: 6. Sequenced: axillary lymph node tissue. The sequence derives from a female donor with breast cancer. Some clones in this sample may be carry-over from other donors' samples. The chain carries TRBV27 and TRBJ2-2; 8 bases fit TRBD2. CDR3 loop: CASTLGGGGELFV. CDR3 nucleotide sequence: TGTGCCAGCACCCTCGGGGGGGGAGGGGAGCTGTTTGTT.